This T cell receptor (beta chain) was sequenced in a study of T cell changes during pregnancy in multiple sclerosis. Clones were sequenced by immunoSEQ multiplex PCR, and TCRdb holds only the in-frame ones, with some missing. The top ten hold about 0.4% of the sample, which has about 38,000 clones, about 93% seen once. From germline, CDR1 is SGHRS and CDR2 YFSETQ. J was trimmed by 2 bases and V by 5 bases; bases with no gene match: 5. The CDR3 consists of 15 residues. This chain joins TRBV5-1 and TRBJ2-3; TRBD2 matches at 10 bases. The source of this sequence is a female donor in good health, enrolled as a control in a pregnancy study. The specimen was CD4+ T cells from peripheral blood mononuclear cells, collected after pregnancy. This chain's CDR3 is CASSLGTSATDTQYF. The CDR3 coding sequence is TGCGCCAGCAGTCTTGGGACTAGCGCCACAGATACGCAGTATTTT.